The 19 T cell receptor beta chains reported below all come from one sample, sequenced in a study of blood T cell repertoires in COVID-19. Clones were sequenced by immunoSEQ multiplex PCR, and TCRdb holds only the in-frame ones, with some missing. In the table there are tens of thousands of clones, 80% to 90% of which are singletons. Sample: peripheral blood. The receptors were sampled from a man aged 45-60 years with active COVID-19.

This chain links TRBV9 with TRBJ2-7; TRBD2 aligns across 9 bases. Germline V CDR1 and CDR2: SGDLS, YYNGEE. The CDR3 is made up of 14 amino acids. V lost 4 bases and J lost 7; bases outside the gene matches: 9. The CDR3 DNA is TGTGCCAGCAGCCCTCAGGGACTAGCAAGAGAGCAGTACTTC. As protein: CASSPQGLAREQYF.

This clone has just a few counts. The CDR3 protein is CASRGTSGGLGEQYF. The CDR3 DNA sequence: TGTGCCAGCAGGGGGACTAGCGGGGGGCTAGGTGAGCAGTACTTC. This chain joins TRBV6-5 and TRBJ2-7, with 15 bases matching TRBD2. Germline V gives CDR1 MNHEY, CDR2 SVGAGI. The CDR3 is made up of 15 amino acids. Trimming took 6 bases from V and 7 from J; bases not matched to a gene: 7.

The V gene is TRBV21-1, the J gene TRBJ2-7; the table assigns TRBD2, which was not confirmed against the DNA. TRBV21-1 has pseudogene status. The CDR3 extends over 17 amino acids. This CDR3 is CASSTPTSGRSFYEQYF. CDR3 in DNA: TGTGCCAGCAGCACCCCTACTAGCGGGAGAAGCTTTTACGAGCAGTACTTC.

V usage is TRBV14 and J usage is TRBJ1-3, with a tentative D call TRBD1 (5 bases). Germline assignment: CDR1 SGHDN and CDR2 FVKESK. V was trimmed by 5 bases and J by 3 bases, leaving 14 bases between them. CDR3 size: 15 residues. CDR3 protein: CASSTLGVYGNTIYF. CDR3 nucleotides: TGTGCCAGCAGCACTCTAGGGGTGTATGGAAACACCATATATTTT.

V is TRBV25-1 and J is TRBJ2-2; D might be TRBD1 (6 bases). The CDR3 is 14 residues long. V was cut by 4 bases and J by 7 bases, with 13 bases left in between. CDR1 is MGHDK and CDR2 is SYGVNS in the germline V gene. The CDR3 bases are TGTGCCAGCAGTGGCCCCCTACAGGGCGGGGAGCTGTTTTTT. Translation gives CASSGPLQGGELFF.

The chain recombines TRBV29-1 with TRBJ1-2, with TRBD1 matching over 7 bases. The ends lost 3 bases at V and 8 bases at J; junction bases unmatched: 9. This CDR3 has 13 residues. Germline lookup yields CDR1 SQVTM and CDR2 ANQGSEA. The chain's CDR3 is CSVDQAGGNGYTF. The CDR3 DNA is TGCAGCGTTGATCAGGCAGGGGGAAACGGCTACACCTTC.

The CDR3 DNA reads TGTGCCAGCAGCCCAGGGGGAAGGACCATATATTTT. Protein product: CASSPGGRTIYF. The chain has TRBV7-8 and TRBJ1-3, with 7 bases matching TRBD1. This CDR3 spans 12 amino acids. Trimming removed 5 bases from V and 10 bases from J; junction bases left unmatched: 5. Per the germline V gene, CDR1 is SGHVS and CDR2 is FQNEAQ.

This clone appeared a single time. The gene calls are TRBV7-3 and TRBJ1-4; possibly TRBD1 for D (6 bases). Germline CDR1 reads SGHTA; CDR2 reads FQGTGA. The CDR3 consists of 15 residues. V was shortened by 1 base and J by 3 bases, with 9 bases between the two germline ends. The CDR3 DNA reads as TGTGCCAGCAGCTTAAGGGGACAACCTAATGAAAAACTGTTTTTT. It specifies CASSLRGQPNEKLFF.

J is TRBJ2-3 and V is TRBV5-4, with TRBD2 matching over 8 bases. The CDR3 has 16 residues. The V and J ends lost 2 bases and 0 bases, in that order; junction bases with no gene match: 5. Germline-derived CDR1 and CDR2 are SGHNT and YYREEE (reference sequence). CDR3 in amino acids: CASSFLAGLSTDTQYF. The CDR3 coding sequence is TGTGCCAGCAGCTTCTTAGCGGGGCTAAGCACAGATACGCAGTATTTT. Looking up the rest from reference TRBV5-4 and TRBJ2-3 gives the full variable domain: ETGVTQSPTHLIKTRGQQVTLRCSSQSGHNTVSWYQQALGQGPQFIFQYYREEENGRGNFPPRFSGLQFPNYSSELNVNALELDDSALYLCASSFLAGLSTDTQYFGPGTRLTVL.

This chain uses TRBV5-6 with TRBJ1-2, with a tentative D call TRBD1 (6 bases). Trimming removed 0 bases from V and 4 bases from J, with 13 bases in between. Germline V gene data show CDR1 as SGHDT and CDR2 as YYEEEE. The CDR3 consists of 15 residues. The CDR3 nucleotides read TGTGCCAGCAGCTTGGCCCGACAGGTCCTCTATGGCTACACCTTC. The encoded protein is CASSLARQVLYGYTF.

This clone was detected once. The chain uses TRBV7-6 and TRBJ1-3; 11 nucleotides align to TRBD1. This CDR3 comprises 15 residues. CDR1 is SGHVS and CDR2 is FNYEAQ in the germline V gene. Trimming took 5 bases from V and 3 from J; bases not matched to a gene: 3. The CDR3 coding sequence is TGTGCCAGCAGCCCGGGACAGGGGGGTGGAAACACCATATATTTT. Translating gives CASSPGQGGGNTIYF.

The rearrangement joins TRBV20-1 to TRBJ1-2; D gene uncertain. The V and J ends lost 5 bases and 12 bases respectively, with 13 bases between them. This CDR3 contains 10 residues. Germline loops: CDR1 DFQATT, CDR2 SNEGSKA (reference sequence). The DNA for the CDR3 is TGCAGTGCTGGTGACACTCAGGACACCTTC. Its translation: CSAGDTQDTF.

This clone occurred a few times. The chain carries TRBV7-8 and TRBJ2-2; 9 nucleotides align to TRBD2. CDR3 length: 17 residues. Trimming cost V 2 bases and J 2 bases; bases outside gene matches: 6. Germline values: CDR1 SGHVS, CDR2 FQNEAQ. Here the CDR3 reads CASSLWGLASNTGELFF. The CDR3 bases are TGTGCCAGCAGCTTATGGGGACTAGCATCCAACACCGGGGAGCTGTTTTTT.

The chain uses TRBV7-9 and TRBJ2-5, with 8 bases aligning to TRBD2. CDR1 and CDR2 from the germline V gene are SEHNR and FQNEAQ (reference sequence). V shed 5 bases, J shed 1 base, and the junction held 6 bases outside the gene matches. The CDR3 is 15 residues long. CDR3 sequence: CASSPRTSLQETQYF. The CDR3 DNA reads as TGTGCCAGCAGCCCGCGGACTAGCCTCCAAGAGACCCAGTACTTC.

DNA for the CDR3: TGTGCCAGCAGCTTGAGGAGGGAGCAAGAGACCCAGTACTTC. Translated, it gives CASSLRREQETQYF. This rearrangement joins TRBV5-4 to TRBJ2-5; D perhaps matches TRBD2 (6 bases). The CDR3 has 14 amino acids. Trimming shortened V by 1 base and J by 2 bases, and 9 bases separated the two germline ends. Germline V CDR1 and CDR2: SGHNT, YYREEE (reference sequence).

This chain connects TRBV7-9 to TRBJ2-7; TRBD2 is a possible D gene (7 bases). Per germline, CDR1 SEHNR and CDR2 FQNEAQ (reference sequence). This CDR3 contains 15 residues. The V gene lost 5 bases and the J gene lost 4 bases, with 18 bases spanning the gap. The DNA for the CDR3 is TGTGCCAGCAGCCCGCGCCCGGGGGGCACGTACGAGCAGTACTTC. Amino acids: CASSPRPGGTYEQYF.

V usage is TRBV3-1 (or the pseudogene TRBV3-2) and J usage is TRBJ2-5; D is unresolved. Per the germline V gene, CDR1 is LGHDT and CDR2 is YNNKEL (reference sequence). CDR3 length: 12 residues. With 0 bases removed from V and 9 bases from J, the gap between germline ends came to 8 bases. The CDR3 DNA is TGTGCCAGCAGCCAAGACTCCAGGTCCCAGTACTTC. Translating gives CASSQDSRSQYF.

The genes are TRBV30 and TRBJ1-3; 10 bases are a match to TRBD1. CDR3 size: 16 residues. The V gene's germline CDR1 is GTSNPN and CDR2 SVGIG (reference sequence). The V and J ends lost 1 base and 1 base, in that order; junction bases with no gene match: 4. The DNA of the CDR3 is TGTGCCTGGAGTGGGGGACAGGGGTTTTCTGGAAACACCATATATTTT. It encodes CAWSGGQGFSGNTIYF.

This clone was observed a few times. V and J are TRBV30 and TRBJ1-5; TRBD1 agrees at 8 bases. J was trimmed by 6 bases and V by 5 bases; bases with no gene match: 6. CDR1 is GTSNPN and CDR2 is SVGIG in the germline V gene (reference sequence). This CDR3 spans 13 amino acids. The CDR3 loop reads CAWGQGGSQPQHF. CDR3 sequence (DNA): TGTGCCTGGGGACAGGGAGGAAGTCAGCCCCAGCATTTT.